This T cell receptor (beta chain) was identified during a study of post-analysis software for immune sequencing data (dated by TCRdb to 2013 to 2016). Study-level background: Disease courses on record covered relapsing-remitting, secondary progressive and progressive-relapsing multiple sclerosis, though some patients had no subtype annotation. The patient repertoires were set against around ten previously published healthy control repertoires from donors whose ages ranged from about 6 to 25 years. A subset of samples was prepared in parallel using single-end sample barcoding, then pooled and co-amplified after Illumina adapter ligation. On the study overall, not on this receptor specifically: Significantly higher frequencies in patients than in controls were found for five TRBV segments, including TRBV5-6, TRBV5-1 and TRBV20-1. The control group was slightly older than the multiple sclerosis patient group. Compared with controls, multiple sclerosis patients had significantly lower normalized Chao1 diversity, a finding suggesting substantial peripheral T-cell clonal expansion. Strong co-clustering of samples prepared in the same batch was shown by direct clustering with F measure, prompting a batch-effect correction.

In its sample, this clonotype was seen many times. Its target antigen remains unknown. Base qualities are not recorded, but no much larger clone differs from it by a single base. Library preparation was by PCR. The data were produced on an Illumina HiSeq 2500. Unique molecular identifiers were incorporated into TCR beta cDNA libraries to reduce PCR and sequencing biases. Per 1 to 10 million input T cells, 500,000 or so cDNA molecules were obtained, such that each molecule approximated one T cell. The patient libraries were prepared and sequenced with the same protocol used for the earlier healthy control dataset. Samples belonging to the same batch were prepared together, multiplexed and sequenced on a shared HiSeq lane. In the paper's pipeline: MIGEC was used to process the raw barcoded reads, and molecular identifier groups with only a single read were discarded before consensus assembly and CDR3 extraction. Clonotype tables were post-analysed with VDJtools, normalizing diversity by down-sampling all datasets to the smallest sample size. To correct batch-related cross-sample contamination, repertoire overlap clustering matched CDR3 amino acid sequences but not nucleotide sequences. Using fastp trimming at Q25 and MiXCR clonotype assembly, TCRdb reanalyzed the public sequencing data and kept in-frame beta chains. When rows share a CDR3 protein, they turn into one entry using the most common DNA and genes. TCRdb, rather than the study authors, made the V and J calls. This sample holds some 690,000 distinct CDR3 sequences; more than 50% were observed only once. About 11% of the sample belongs to the ten largest clones.

In the germline V gene, CDR1 corresponds to MNHEY and CDR2 to SVGAGI. The CDR3 numbers 13 residues from cysteine through phenylalanine. Only CDR3 DNA is held: 39 bases, read in frame from base 1. V gives up 0 bases and J gives up 0 bases, and the segment between their germline ends measures 2 bases. TCR beta repertoires were profiled from peripheral blood of roughly 13 young patients with multiple sclerosis to demonstrate the VDJtools post-analysis software. The patients with multiple sclerosis were children and adolescents between roughly 6 and 17 years of age. Sequenced: blood. In this chain, TRBV6-5 is recombined with TRBJ1-1, with the D gene not clear enough to name. The TCR comes from a girl aged 2 to 9 with multiple sclerosis. The DNA sequence reads TGTGCCAGCAGTTACTCGGTGAACACTGAAGCTTTCTTT. This sequence encodes CASSYSVNTEAFF.